The sequence of this TCR beta chain was determined in a study of T cells in Graves' hyperthyroidism and ophthalmopathy. Findings of the study overall: In the blood, most expanded thyroid clonotypes above 0.001 appeared as well.

What was amplified from RNA transcripts were TCR beta CDR3 regions. The HTBI primer set drove a first-round RT-PCR of the TCR CDR3. TCRdb re-derived calls from the multiplex PCR reads in MiXCR, one entry per CDR3 protein. The table has 490,000 or so distinct CDR3 sequences, roughly a sixth seen once. This clonotype was observed a handful of times. Its antigen is undetermined. With duration under 3 months, ophthalmopathy was active: Clinical Activity Score at least 3, NOSPECS at least 4. Patients showing uncontrolled infection, other autoimmune disease, pregnancy or lactation were ineligible. This clonotype was obtained from a woman younger than 45 with Graves' ophthalmopathy. The sample consisted of blood.

The CDR3 DNA reads as TGTGCCAGCAGCCTAGCGGGAGGAAACAACGAGCAGTACTTC. Residues: CASSLAGGNNEQYF. This sequence joins TRBV27 and TRBJ2-7; 11 positions match TRBD2. The CDR3 contains 14 residues. Germline V gene lookup returns CDR1 MNHEY and CDR2 SMNVEV (reference sequence). With 6 bases clipped from V and 5 bases from J, the junction kept 6 bases outside the gene matches.